This T cell receptor beta chain was obtained from a study of CD8 T cells in Susac syndrome. Study observations and caveats: The study's TCR sequencing and HLA analysis drew on a certain number of individuals. That number was acknowledged as relatively small.

Reverse transcription of 0.5 to 1 ug RNA used random hexamers. An immunoSEQ multiplex PCR amplified TCR beta CDR3 over 54 Vbeta and 13 Jbeta. Via MiXCR, TCRdb re-called the immunoSEQ multiplex PCR reads, giving one row per CDR3 protein. The sample comprises over 100,000 distinct CDR3 sequences, about 93% of which are singletons, and less than 0.15% rests with the top ten. Trimming removed 5 bases from V and 9 bases from J; junction bases left unmatched: 12. This CDR3 spans 15 amino acids. In germline, CDR1 is SGHAT, CDR2 FQNNGV. This clonotype showed up just once. Its target is unknown. Age- and sex-matched healthy donors served as the control group. It was negative isolation that provided the CD8+ and CD4+ T cells, whereas TEMRA cells were enriched by FACS.

The chain has TRBV11-2 and TRBJ2-3; 9 nucleotides match TRBD2. This sequence was found in a human donor in good health. Sequenced: CD4+ T cells from PBMCs. The CDR3 here is CASSPPGLASRTQYF. CDR3 bases: TGTGCCAGCAGCCCTCCGGGACTAGCCAGTCGAACGCAGTATTTT.